Listed below are T cell receptor beta chains from one sample, sequenced in a study of blood T cell repertoires in COVID-19. Libraries were prepared by immunoSEQ multiplex PCR; TCRdb keeps only in-frame clonotypes and omits some of them. The repertoire holds 200,000 to 250,000 clones, with 75% to 85% as singletons. Input material: PBMCs or T cells enriched from blood (not recorded which). The source is a woman in her thirties or forties with acute COVID-19. Each CDR3 is given with its conserved first and last residue. The D gene is left open where the match is weak. Clone size is not always given. Where it is, it says once, few, many or a class for expanded clones.

d_call | cdr3_length | j_call | v_call | clone_size | cdr3_nt | cdr3_aa
TRBD1 | 16 | TRBJ2-2 | TRBV10-3 | once | TGTGCCATCAGTGGACAAGGACAGGGGGACACCGGGGAGCTGTTTTTT | CAISGQGQGDTGELFF
TRBD2 | 16 | TRBJ2-7 | TRBV6-1 | few | TGTGCCAGCAGTGAAATCGGGGGAGGGATCTCCTACGAGCAGTACTTC | CASSEIGGGISYEQYF
. | 14 | TRBJ1-1 | TRBV19 | . | TGTGCCAGTAGCTTTCACAGAGTGAACACTGAAGCTTTCTTT | CASSFHRVNTEAFF
TRBD1 | 16 | TRBJ2-3 | TRBV5-6 | . | TGTGCCAGCAGCTTGGGACAGGGGGCGAGCACAGATACGCAGTATTTT | CASSLGQGASTDTQYF
. | 11 | TRBJ2-4 | TRBV10-3 | . | TGTGCCATCAGGACAGGAAACATTCAGTACTTC | CAIRTGNIQYF
. | 14 | TRBJ1-6 | TRBV7-9 | . | TGTGCCAGCAGCTTGGCGCAGGGCGATGTACCCCTCCACTTT | CASSLAQGDVPLHF
. | 13 | TRBJ1-2 | TRBV18 | few | TGTGCCAGCTCACTTGCGGGGATCGACGGCTACACCTTC | CASSLAGIDGYTF
. | 15 | TRBJ1-3 | TRBV5-8 | . | TGTGCCAGCAGCTTTCAGGGGCATTCTGGAAACACCATATATTTT | CASSFQGHSGNTIYF
. | 12 | TRBJ2-5 | TRBV2 | . | TGTGCCAGCAGAGAGAACCAAGAGACCCAGTACTTC | CASRENQETQYF
TRBD2 | 18 | TRBJ2-1 | TRBV3-1/TRBV3-2 | few | TGTGCCAGCAGCCAAGGAACGGGGCTAGCGGGAGAGGGGGGTGAGCAGTTCTTC | CASSQGTGLAGEGGEQFF
. | 19 | TRBJ1-4 | TRBV19 | . | TGTGCCAGTAGTCCCTCTGGGGCAGGCGACACTTCAACTAATGAAAAACTGTTTTTT | CASSPSGAGDTSTNEKLFF
. | 15 | TRBJ1-3 | TRBV6-5 | once | TGTGCCAGCAGTTCGAACAGGGACTCTGGAAACACCATATATTTT | CASSSNRDSGNTIYF
. | 13 | TRBJ2-2 | TRBV19 | few | TGTGCCAGTAGGGGCCCTTACACCGGGGAGCTGTTTTTT | CASRGPYTGELFF
TRBD1 | 17 | TRBJ1-2 | TRBV19 | . | TGTGCTTCCTCGGGGACAGGGGGCGTCGCTTACCCTATGGGCTACACCTTC | CASSGTGGVAYPMGYTF
. | 14 | TRBJ2-7 | TRBV5-1 | . | TGCGCCAGCAGCTTTAGCGGCAGCTCCTACGAGCAGTACTTC | CASSFSGSSYEQYF
. | 13 | TRBJ1-2 | TRBV7-2 | . | TGTGCCAGCAGCGTAGGGTCAGGCAGTGGCTACACCTTC | CASSVGSGSGYTF
TRBD2 | 16 | TRBJ2-1 | TRBV7-2 | . | TGTGCCAGCAGACACCTGGGACTAGCGGGAGGCAATGAGCAGTTCTTC | CASRHLGLAGGNEQFF
. | 15 | TRBJ2-7 | TRBV7-7 | . | TGTGCTAGCAGCTTAGGGGCGGGATCCTCCTACGAGCAGTACTTC | CASSLGAGSSYEQYF
. | 12 | TRBJ2-3 | TRBV15 | . | TGTGCCACCAGCAGCCCCGGAGAGACGCCGTATTTT | CATSSPGETPYF